The T cell receptor (beta chain) under discussion was sequenced for a study of beta chain features in type 1 diabetes. About the research overall: Regarding age, gender and cell yields, patients proved similar to healthy donors. Findings and limits, study-wide: Short templates might get an advantage during PCR, and this would be equal in patients and controls.

This clone was recorded a few times. Its target is not known. Of the isolated RNA, all was reverse transcribed, and so the sequenced material was expressed TCRB transcripts. An average of approximately 4 million reads was obtained for naive, central memory and regulatory T cell samples. TCRdb's copy holds only in-frame clones and misses some; the assay was immunoSEQ multiplex PCR. The sample has about 620,000 clones; about a sixth are singletons. The CDR3 has 15 residues. J gave up 6 bases and V 3 bases, and 7 bases lay outside the gene matches. The germline gives CDR1 SGDLS, CDR2 YYNGEE. The specimen sequenced was naive CD4+ T cells from blood. This clonotype was sampled from a man between 18 and 29 years old in good health. The rearrangement joins TRBV9 to TRBJ2-1; TRBD2 aligns across 9 bases. CDR3 in DNA: TGTGCCAGCAGCGAATTAGCGGGAGCGGGCAATGAGCAGTTCTTC. Translated: CASSELAGAGNEQFF. The whole variable domain, remainder taken from reference TRBV9 and TRBJ2-1, is DSGVTQTPKHLITATGQRVTLRCSPRSGDLSVYWYQQSLDQGLQFLIQYYNGEERAKGNILERFSAQQFPDLHSELNLSSLELGDSALYFCASSELAGAGNEQFFGPGTRLTVL.